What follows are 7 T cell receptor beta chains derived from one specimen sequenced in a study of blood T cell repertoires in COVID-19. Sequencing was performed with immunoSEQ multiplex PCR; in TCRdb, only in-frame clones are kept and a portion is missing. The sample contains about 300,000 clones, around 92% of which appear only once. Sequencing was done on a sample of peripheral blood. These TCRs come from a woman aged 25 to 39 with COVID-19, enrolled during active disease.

For the CDR3, the DNA is TGTGCCAGCAGCCGAGGCTTGAACACTGAAGCTTTCTTT. It encodes CASSRGLNTEAFF. The chain employs TRBV6-5 and TRBJ1-1; D uncertain. Trimming stripped 6 bases from V and 0 bases from J, with 8 bases between. CDR1 MNHEY and CDR2 SVGAGI come from the germline V gene. The CDR3 extends over 13 amino acids.

In nucleotides, the CDR3 is TGCAGCGTTGAAGGTACCCAGGGTCCAGACTATGGCTACACCTTC. Its translation: CSVEGTQGPDYGYTF. The rearrangement links TRBV29-1 to TRBJ1-2, with a tentative D call TRBD1 (5 bases). The V end was cut by 1 base, the J end by 3 bases, with 15 bases between. Germline loops: CDR1 SQVTM, CDR2 ANQGSEA. The CDR3 contains 15 residues.

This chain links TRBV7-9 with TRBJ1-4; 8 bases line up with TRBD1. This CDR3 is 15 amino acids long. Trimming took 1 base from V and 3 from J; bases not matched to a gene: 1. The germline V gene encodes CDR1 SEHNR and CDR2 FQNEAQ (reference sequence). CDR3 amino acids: CASSLGRGPNEKLFF. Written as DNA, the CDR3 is TGTGCCAGCAGCTTAGGCAGGGGGCCTAATGAAAAACTGTTTTTT.

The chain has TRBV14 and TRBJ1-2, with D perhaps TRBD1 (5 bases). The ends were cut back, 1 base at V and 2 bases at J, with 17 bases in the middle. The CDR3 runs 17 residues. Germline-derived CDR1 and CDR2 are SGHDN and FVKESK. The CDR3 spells CASSQVKGTRTNYGYTF. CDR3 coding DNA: TGTGCCAGCAGCCAAGTAAAAGGCACCAGGACAAACTATGGCTACACCTTC.

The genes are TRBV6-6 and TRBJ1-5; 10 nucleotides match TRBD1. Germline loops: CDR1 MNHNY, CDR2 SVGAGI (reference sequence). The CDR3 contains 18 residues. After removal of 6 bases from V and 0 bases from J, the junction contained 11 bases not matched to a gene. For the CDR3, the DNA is TGTGCCAGCAGCCGACAGGGGGCTACCCTGTATAGCAATCAGCCCCAGCATTTT. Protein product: CASSRQGATLYSNQPQHF.

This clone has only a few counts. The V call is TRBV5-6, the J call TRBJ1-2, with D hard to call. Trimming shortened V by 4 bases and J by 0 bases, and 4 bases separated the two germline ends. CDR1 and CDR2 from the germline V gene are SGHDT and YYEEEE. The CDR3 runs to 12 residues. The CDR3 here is CASSLSNYGYTF. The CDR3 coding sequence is TGTGCCAGCAGCCTTTCTAACTATGGCTACACCTTC.

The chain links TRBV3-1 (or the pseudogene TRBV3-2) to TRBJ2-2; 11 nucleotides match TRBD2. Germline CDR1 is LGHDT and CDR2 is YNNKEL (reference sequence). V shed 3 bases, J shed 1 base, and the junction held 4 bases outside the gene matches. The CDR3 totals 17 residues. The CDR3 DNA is TGTGCCAGCAGCCACCCCGGACTAGCGGGGAACACCGGGGAGCTGTTTTTT. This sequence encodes CASSHPGLAGNTGELFF.